This T cell receptor beta chain was documented in a study of blood T cell repertoires in COVID-19. Germline values: CDR1 MNHEY, CDR2 SVGEGT. V shed 3 bases and J 1 base; nucleotides not matched to a gene: 5. The CDR3 spans 15 residues. Enrolled through a virtual design, the participants were between about 18 and 100 years of age and came from about two dozen US areas. Method: immunoSEQ multiplex PCR; TCRdb's copy keeps in-frame clones and lacks some. Found here are 310,000 or so clones, 87% of them singletons; the top ten hold around 5.8%. The clonotype originates from a woman aged 40 to 50 who had recovered from COVID-19. The specimen was PBMCs or T cells enriched from blood (not recorded which). This rearrangement joins TRBV6-2 or TRBV6-3 to TRBJ2-5; 7 nucleotides agree with TRBD2. CDR3 loop: CASSYEWEGQETQYF. The CDR3 nucleotides read TGTGCCAGCAGTTATGAGTGGGAGGGCCAAGAGACCCAGTACTTC.